This T cell receptor (beta chain) emerged from a study of blood T cell repertoires in COVID-19. V was pared by 6 bases and J by 4 bases, with 7 bases of the junction left unmatched. Germline CDR1 MDHEN, CDR2 SYDVKM. This CDR3 has 15 residues. Repertoires were generated with immunoSEQ multiplex PCR, while TCRdb's copy carries only in-frame clones and drops some. The sample includes about 90,000 clones, 75% to 90% of them seen just once. V gene TRBV28 combines with J gene TRBJ1-2, with TRBD1 matching 11 bases. Sample: peripheral blood. The source of this sequence is an elderly man with active or convalescent COVID-19. The CDR3 sequence: CASRPDRGPRYGYTF. The CDR3 nucleotides read TGTGCCAGCAGGCCGGACAGGGGGCCTCGCTATGGCTACACCTTC.